Below, 20 T cell receptor beta chains from the same sample are listed, as sequenced in a study of blood T cell repertoires in COVID-19. Sequencing used immunoSEQ multiplex PCR; TCRdb keeps in-frame clones, though not all of them. In the table there are nearly 110,000 clones, approximately 90% of which are singletons. The sample was peripheral blood. These receptors all come from a man aged 50-59 years with active or convalescent COVID-19.

The chain is built from TRBV7-9 and TRBJ1-5, with TRBD1 identical over 9 bases. This CDR3 spans 14 amino acids. V shed 5 bases and J 7 bases; nucleotides not matched to a gene: 6. Germline V gives CDR1 SEHNR, CDR2 FQNEAQ (reference sequence). In nucleotides, the CDR3 is TGTGCCAGCAGCCCTCGACAGGGGGGACAGCCCCAGCATTTT. Protein: CASSPRQGGQPQHF.

The chain couples TRBV6-5 to TRBJ1-2; 8 bases are shared with TRBD1. V lost 2 bases and J lost 4; bases outside the gene matches: 3. This CDR3 region has 14 residues. Looked up from germline, CDR1 is MNHEY and CDR2 is SVGAGI. The CDR3, as DNA: TGTGCCAGCAGTTACCGGACAGGGTTCTATGGCTACACCTTC. Translation: CASSYRTGFYGYTF.

This clone appeared a single time. V is TRBV5-1 and J is TRBJ1-6, with unresolved D. V dropped 2 bases and J dropped 10 bases, with 13 bases sitting between them. CDR1 is SGHRS and CDR2 is YFSETQ in the germline V gene. CDR3 length equals 14 residues. CDR3 in amino acids: CASSFGLKDSPLHF. The CDR3 DNA follows: TGCGCCAGCAGCTTCGGACTGAAAGACTCACCCCTCCACTTT.

The V gene is TRBV12-3 or TRBV12-4, the J gene TRBJ2-1; D is unclear. V lost 3 bases and J 8 bases, leaving 8 bases between the germline ends. The CDR3 consists of 12 residues. CDR3 nucleotide sequence: TGTGCCAGCAGTTTCCAGGCAGATGAGCAGTTCTTC. Translated, it gives CASSFQADEQFF.

The gene calls are TRBV5-1 and TRBJ1-1; 7 positions match TRBD1. V was clipped by 0 bases and J by 4 bases; unmatched bases: 6. This CDR3 is built from 15 residues. Per germline, CDR1 SGHRS and CDR2 YFSETQ. The CDR3 coding sequence is TGCGCCAGCAGCTTGGTGGGCCAGGGGGGCACTGAAGCTTTCTTT. It specifies CASSLVGQGGTEAFF.

The chain combines TRBV25-1 with TRBJ1-2, with D possibly matching TRBD1 (5 bases). Trimming shortened V by 1 base and J by 6 bases, and 12 bases separated the two germline ends. The CDR3 contains 14 residues. Germline assignment: CDR1 MGHDK and CDR2 SYGVNS. CDR3 loop: CASSEWGSRNGYTF. CDR3 coding DNA: TGTGCCAGCAGTGAATGGGGCAGTCGCAATGGCTACACCTTC.

V usage is TRBV27 and J usage is TRBJ2-7, with D unresolved. Germline V gene data show CDR1 as MNHEY and CDR2 as SMNVEV (reference sequence). CDR3 length equals 15 residues. V was shortened by 5 bases and J by 3 bases, with 17 bases between the two germline ends. The CDR3: CASSATPPSIYEQYF. In DNA, the CDR3 is TGTGCCAGCAGTGCCACTCCGCCCTCGATCTACGAGCAGTACTTC.

The rearrangement uses TRBV18 and TRBJ1-1; the match to TRBD1 covers 7 bases. CDR1 is KGHSH, CDR2 LQKENI, per germline. The J segment lost 7 bases and the V segment lost 5 bases, leaving 13 bases of the junction unmatched. The CDR3 runs to 15 residues. The CDR3, as DNA: TGTGCCAGCTCAGCTTCTACAGGGGAGCTGAGTGAAGCTTTCTTT. This codes for CASSASTGELSEAFF. The full variable domain, completed using reference TRBV18 and TRBJ1-1, is NAGVMQNPRHLVRRRGQEARLRCSPMKGHSHVYWYRQLPEEGLKFMVYLQKENIIDESGMPKERFSAEFPKEGPSILRIQQVVRGDSAAYFCASSASTGELSEAFFGQGTRLTVV.

The chain joins TRBV14 to TRBJ1-4, with 8 bases matching TRBD1. Trimming took 1 base from V and 6 from J; bases not matched to a gene: 7. There are 16 residues in the CDR3. The germline gives CDR1 SGHDN, CDR2 FVKESK. CDR3 coding DNA: TGTGCCAGCAGCCAAGTGACAGGGGTTTTTTATGAAAAACTGTTTTTT. The encoded protein is CASSQVTGVFYEKLFF. Complete variable domain (other parts from reference TRBV14 and TRBJ1-4): EAGVTQFPSHSVIEKGQTVTLRCDPISGHDNLYWYRRVMGKEIKFLLHFVKESKQDESGMPNNRFLAERTGGTYSTLKVQPAELEDSGVYFCASSQVTGVFYEKLFFGSGTQLSVL.

CDR3 sequence (DNA): TGTGCCAGTAGTGTCCGGGACAGGGCCCAGCCCCAGCATTTT. It is translated as CASSVRDRAQPQHF. This rearrangement joins TRBV19 to TRBJ1-5; 9 nucleotides match TRBD1. The germline gives CDR1 LNHDA, CDR2 SQIVND (reference sequence). The CDR3 is made up of 14 amino acids. Germline trimming cut 5 bases from V and 7 bases from J; bases unmatched to any gene: 6. Supplemented by reference TRBV19 and TRBJ1-5, the full variable domain reads DGGITQSPKYLFRKEGQNVTLSCEQNLNHDAMYWYRQDPGQGLRLIYYSQIVNDFQKGDIAEGYSVSREKKESFPLTVTSAQKNPTAFYLCASSVRDRAQPQHFGDGTRLSIL.

The chain employs TRBV2 and TRBJ2-5, with TRBD1 matching 10 bases. This CDR3 is built from 15 residues. V lost 6 bases and J lost 2; bases outside the gene matches: 6. CDR1 is SNHLY and CDR2 is FYNNEI in the germline V gene. The CDR3 region is CASSVDRGQQETQYF. DNA for the CDR3: TGTGCCAGCAGCGTCGACAGGGGGCAGCAAGAGACCCAGTACTTC.

In this sample, this clone turned up a few times. The chain employs TRBV30 and TRBJ1-6; D not resolved. The CDR3 length is 15 residues. Germline V gene lookup returns CDR1 GTSNPN and CDR2 SVGIG (reference sequence). V was pared by 5 bases and J by 5 bases, with 16 bases between. The DNA for the CDR3 is TGTGCCTGGGGAAGTTTCGGACTTAATAATTCACCCCTCCACTTT. Its protein product is CAWGSFGLNNSPLHF. The full variable domain, its missing parts supplied by reference TRBV30 and TRBJ1-6, is SQTIHQWPATLVQPVGSPLSLECTVEGTSNPNLYWYRQAAGRGLQLLFYSVGIGQISSEVPQNLSASRPQDRQFILSSKKLLLSDSGFYLCAWGSFGLNNSPLHFGNGTRLTVT.

This chain joins TRBV5-4 and TRBJ2-5; D unclear. There are 14 residues in the CDR3. The germline V gene encodes CDR1 SGHNT and CDR2 YYREEE (reference sequence). Between the trimmed V and J ends, which lost 0 bases and 3 bases, there was a span of 9 bases. The DNA of the CDR3 is TGTGCCAGCAGCTTGGGAGGTGGTGAAGAGACCCAGTACTTC. The encoded protein is CASSLGGGEETQYF. Using reference TRBV5-4 and TRBJ2-5 for the parts outside the CDR3, the full variable domain is ETGVTQSPTHLIKTRGQQVTLRCSSQSGHNTVSWYQQALGQGPQFIFQYYREEENGRGNFPPRFSGLQFPNYSSELNVNALELDDSALYLCASSLGGGEETQYFGPGTRLLVL.

V and J are TRBV28 and TRBJ1-5, with TRBD1 matching over 12 bases. The CDR3 length is 17 residues. Trimming at V came to 4 bases and at J to 4 bases, leaving 8 bases not matched to a gene. Looked up from germline, CDR1 is MDHEN and CDR2 is SYDVKM. The CDR3 coding sequence is TGTGCCAGCAGTTCCTGGGACAGGGGGCCGGAGAATCAGCCCCAGCATTTT. Protein product: CASSSWDRGPENQPQHF.

This chain uses TRBV23-1 with TRBJ2-7, with 9 bases matching TRBD2. TRBV23-1 is an ORF; its function is uncertain. This CDR3 comprises 16 residues. V shed 2 bases and J 5 bases; nucleotides not matched to a gene: 10. CDR3 protein: CASSQPTLSGSDEQYF. The CDR3 DNA follows: TGCGCCAGCAGTCAACCGACCCTTAGCGGGAGTGACGAGCAGTACTTC.

This chain uses TRBV2 with TRBJ2-7, with TRBD1 matching 8 bases. The CDR3 has 14 residues. V was clipped by 6 bases and J by 7 bases; unmatched bases: 11. Germline CDR1 reads SNHLY; CDR2 reads FYNNEI. The CDR3 nucleotides are TGTGCCAGCAGCGTATTACGACAGGGGCGGGAGCAGTACTTC. As protein: CASSVLRQGREQYF.

This clone was found many times. The chain employs TRBV9 and TRBJ1-2; D is possibly TRBD1 (5 bases). V was cut by 3 bases and J by 2 bases, with 8 bases left in between. From germline, CDR1 is SGDLS and CDR2 YYNGEE. This CDR3 spans 13 amino acids. In DNA form, the CDR3 reads TGTGCCAGCAGCGGGGGCGACAACTATGGCTACACCTTC. Amino acid sequence: CASSGGDNYGYTF.

The rearrangement joins TRBV1 to TRBJ2-1; TRBD2, the table's D call, lacks a check against the DNA. TRBV1 is shown as a pseudogene. This CDR3 is built from 15 residues. The CDR3 loop reads CTSSQDAAGLGEQFF. DNA for the CDR3: TGCACCAGCAGCCAAGATGCCGCTGGACTAGGTGAGCAGTTCTTC.

This rearrangement joins TRBV5-1 to TRBJ1-1, with no clear D. The CDR3 sequence is 14 residues long. The V gene's germline CDR1 is SGHRS and CDR2 YFSETQ. Trimming took off 3 bases at V and 0 bases at J, with 9 bases between the two ends. The CDR3 sequence: CASSSQPMNTEAFF. In DNA, the CDR3 is TGCGCCAGCAGCTCACAGCCGATGAACACTGAAGCTTTCTTT.

This chain connects TRBV24-1 to TRBJ1-5; D not resolved. Germline lookup yields CDR1 KGHDR and CDR2 SFDVKD. The CDR3 totals 12 residues. For the CDR3, the DNA is TGTGCACGTCCCGGGTATGATCAGCCCCAGCATTTT. Amino acids: CARPGYDQPQHF.